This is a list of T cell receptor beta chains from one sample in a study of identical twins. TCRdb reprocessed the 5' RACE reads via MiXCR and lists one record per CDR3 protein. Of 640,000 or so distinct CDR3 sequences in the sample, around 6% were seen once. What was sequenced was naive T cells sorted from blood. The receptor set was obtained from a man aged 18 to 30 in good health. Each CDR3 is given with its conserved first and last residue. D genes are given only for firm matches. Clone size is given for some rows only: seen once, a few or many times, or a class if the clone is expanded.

CDR3 DNA: TGTGCCAGCAGCCCCAGGACAGGGGGTGGAAGCAATCAGCCCCAGCATTTT; CDR3 protein: CASSPRTGGGSNQPQHF; J gene: TRBJ1-5; V gene: TRBV7-2; D gene: TRBD1; clone size: NA
CDR3 DNA: TGTGCCAGCAATCGACTAGCGGGAACGATTGAGACCCAGTACTTC; CDR3 protein: CASNRLAGTIETQYF; J gene: TRBJ2-5; V gene: TRBV6-1; D gene: TRBD2; clone size: many
CDR3 DNA: TGTGCTAGTGGTTTGGCGGACATGTCTCATGACCTGTTTTTT; CDR3 protein: CASGLADMSHDLFF; J gene: TRBJ1-4; V gene: TRBV12-5; D gene: NA; clone size: few
CDR3 DNA: TGTGCCAGCAGCGCCCCAGGGACGTCGTACGAGCAGTACTTC; CDR3 protein: CASSAPGTSYEQYF; J gene: TRBJ2-7; V gene: TRBV9; D gene: NA; clone size: many
CDR3 DNA: TGTGCCAGCAGTTATGGGACAGGGACCCTCTCCTACAATGAGCAGTTCTTC; CDR3 protein: CASSYGTGTLSYNEQFF; J gene: TRBJ2-1; V gene: TRBV6-2/TRBV6-3; D gene: TRBD1; clone size: many
CDR3 DNA: TGCGCCAGCAGCTTGGAACAGCTCTACAATGAGCAGTTCTTC; CDR3 protein: CASSLEQLYNEQFF; J gene: TRBJ2-1; V gene: TRBV5-1; D gene: NA; clone size: NA
CDR3 DNA: TGTGCCAGCAGCTTGGAGGCGCGTCAGCCCCAGCATTTT; CDR3 protein: CASSLEARQPQHF; J gene: TRBJ1-5; V gene: TRBV7-8; D gene: NA; clone size: few
CDR3 DNA: TGTGCCAGCAGCTCCAAAACGGGACTAGCGGGAGTTACAGCCAAAAACATTCAGTACTTC; CDR3 protein: CASSSKTGLAGVTAKNIQYF; J gene: TRBJ2-4; V gene: TRBV11-2; D gene: TRBD2; clone size: few
CDR3 DNA: TGTGCCAGCAGCCAAGGGACAGAGGACTACGAGCAGTACTTC; CDR3 protein: CASSQGTEDYEQYF; J gene: TRBJ2-7; V gene: TRBV3-1; D gene: NA; clone size: NA
CDR3 DNA: TGTGCCAGCAGGGCACAGGGGGCGCGGAGCACTGAAGCTTTCTTT; CDR3 protein: CASRAQGARSTEAFF; J gene: TRBJ1-1; V gene: TRBV12-3/TRBV12-4; D gene: TRBD1; clone size: many
CDR3 DNA: TGTGCCAGCAGTACAACCGGCCTAGAAATTTCGTATTTT; CDR3 protein: CASSTTGLEISYF; J gene: TRBJ2-3; V gene: TRBV12-3/TRBV12-4; D gene: NA; clone size: NA
CDR3 DNA: TGCGCCAGCAGTGAGTCCTGGGCGGGAGAGCCCTCTTTCTTC; CDR3 protein: CASSESWAGEPSFF; J gene: TRBJ2-1; V gene: TRBV10-2; D gene: TRBD2; clone size: few
CDR3 DNA: TGTGCCACCAGCGTTGGACAGGGACATTCACCCCTCCACTTT; CDR3 protein: CATSVGQGHSPLHF; J gene: TRBJ1-6; V gene: TRBV15; D gene: TRBD1; clone size: NA
CDR3 DNA: TGTGCCAGCACCCCCGGACAGGCGAACACTGAAGCTTTCTTT; CDR3 protein: CASTPGQANTEAFF; J gene: TRBJ1-1; V gene: TRBV6-1; D gene: TRBD1; clone size: many
CDR3 DNA: TGTGCCAGCAGCCCACAAGGAGAAGAGACCCAGTACTTC; CDR3 protein: CASSPQGEETQYF; J gene: TRBJ2-5; V gene: TRBV7-8; D gene: NA; clone size: few
CDR3 DNA: TGTGCCAGCAGCTTAGGGCTAGCGGGAGCGGGCGGGGAGCTGTTTTTT; CDR3 protein: CASSLGLAGAGGELFF; J gene: TRBJ2-2; V gene: TRBV7-2; D gene: TRBD2; clone size: few
CDR3 DNA: TGTGCCAGCAGTTCCCCATCTCGAGACGGCGAAAAACTGTTTTTT; CDR3 protein: CASSSPSRDGEKLFF; J gene: TRBJ1-4; V gene: TRBV27; D gene: NA; clone size: few
CDR3 DNA: TGCGCCAGCAGCCAAAACCAAGGACAGGGAGATACGCAGTATTTT; CDR3 protein: CASSQNQGQGDTQYF; J gene: TRBJ2-3; V gene: TRBV4-3; D gene: TRBD1; clone size: many
CDR3 DNA: TGTGCCAGCAGCCCTAGGTCCGGGGAGCTGTTTTTT; CDR3 protein: CASSPRSGELFF; J gene: TRBJ2-2; V gene: TRBV18; D gene: NA; clone size: many
CDR3 DNA: TGCGCCAGCAGCCAAGATCAGTTTACAGATACGCAGTATTTT; CDR3 protein: CASSQDQFTDTQYF; J gene: TRBJ2-3; V gene: TRBV4-3; D gene: NA; clone size: NA
CDR3 DNA: TGTGCCAGCAGAGATCCGACAGCCCGCACAGATACGCAGTATTTT; CDR3 protein: CASRDPTARTDTQYF; J gene: TRBJ2-3; V gene: TRBV12-3/TRBV12-4; D gene: NA; clone size: many
CDR3 DNA: TGTGCCAGCAGCTTGGCTGCTCGGGATGAGCAGTTCTTC; CDR3 protein: CASSLAARDEQFF; J gene: TRBJ2-1; V gene: TRBV5-6; D gene: NA; clone size: many
CDR3 DNA: TGTGCCAGCACCGACGGAGGCGGGACAGTTCGTGAAAAACTGTTTTTT; CDR3 protein: CASTDGGGTVREKLFF; J gene: TRBJ1-4; V gene: TRBV25-1; D gene: TRBD1; clone size: NA
CDR3 DNA: TGTGCCAGCAGCAGGGACAGATACTATGGCTACACCTTC; CDR3 protein: CASSRDRYYGYTF; J gene: TRBJ1-2; V gene: TRBV5-6; D gene: TRBD1; clone size: NA
CDR3 DNA: TGTGCCGTACAGCGGCAGGGACTGTCCCAGAATGAGCAGTTCTTC; CDR3 protein: CAVQRQGLSQNEQFF; J gene: TRBJ2-1; V gene: TRBV6-2/TRBV6-3; D gene: NA; clone size: few
CDR3 DNA: TGCAGTGCTAGTGAGACGGGAGCCGTGGGGTACAATGAGCAGTTCTTC; CDR3 protein: CSASETGAVGYNEQFF; J gene: TRBJ2-1; V gene: TRBV20-1; D gene: NA; clone size: many
CDR3 DNA: TGTGCCAGCAGCCAATTTCACCAACAGGGGGCGTATGGCTACACCTTC; CDR3 protein: CASSQFHQQGAYGYTF; J gene: TRBJ1-2; V gene: TRBV3-1; D gene: TRBD1; clone size: many
CDR3 DNA: TGTGCCAGCCGTAATAGGCAGGAGTGGTACAATGAGCAGTTCTTC; CDR3 protein: CASRNRQEWYNEQFF; J gene: TRBJ2-1; V gene: TRBV11-2; D gene: NA; clone size: NA
CDR3 DNA: TGTGCCAGCAGCCAAGAGGGACTAGCGGGAGAGGAAGATACGCAGTATTTT; CDR3 protein: CASSQEGLAGEEDTQYF; J gene: TRBJ2-3; V gene: TRBV3-1; D gene: TRBD2; clone size: few
CDR3 DNA: TGTGCCAGCAGCTTACGAGCGGATAGCTCCTACAATGAGCAGTTCTTC; CDR3 protein: CASSLRADSSYNEQFF; J gene: TRBJ2-1; V gene: TRBV7-9; D gene: NA; clone size: many
CDR3 DNA: TGTGCCAGCAGCCCCCCCGGGGAAGGGACAGATACGCAGTATTTT; CDR3 protein: CASSPPGEGTDTQYF; J gene: TRBJ2-3; V gene: TRBV11-2; D gene: NA; clone size: NA
CDR3 DNA: TGCAGTGCTAGAGATGTGAGGACTAGCGGGAGGTCGCACGAGCAGTACTTC; CDR3 protein: CSARDVRTSGRSHEQYF; J gene: TRBJ2-7; V gene: TRBV20-1; D gene: TRBD2; clone size: few
CDR3 DNA: TGTGCCAGCAGTTACTGGCGGGAGAACTCCTACGAGCAGTACTTC; CDR3 protein: CASSYWRENSYEQYF; J gene: TRBJ2-7; V gene: TRBV28; D gene: TRBD2; clone size: NA
CDR3 DNA: TGCAGTGCTAGAGATGTGCGGGAGAGGGGAGATACGCAGTATTTT; CDR3 protein: CSARDVRERGDTQYF; J gene: TRBJ2-3; V gene: TRBV20-1; D gene: TRBD2; clone size: many
CDR3 DNA: TGTGCCAGCAGTAGCAGGGCCCCCGGAGAGACCCAGTACTTC; CDR3 protein: CASSSRAPGETQYF; J gene: TRBJ2-5; V gene: TRBV12-3/TRBV12-4; D gene: NA; clone size: many
CDR3 DNA: TGTGCCAGCAGTTTTAGGGACAACAAAGAGACCCAGTACTTC; CDR3 protein: CASSFRDNKETQYF; J gene: TRBJ2-5; V gene: TRBV12-3/TRBV12-4; D gene: NA; clone size: few
CDR3 DNA: TGTGCCAGCAGTGCTGTTCGGGAGCAGTACTTC; CDR3 protein: CASSAVREQYF; J gene: TRBJ2-7; V gene: TRBV12-3/TRBV12-4; D gene: NA; clone size: few
CDR3 DNA: TGCGCCAGCAATGATGGGGGCGGCTCCTACAATGAGCAGTTCTTC; CDR3 protein: CASNDGGGSYNEQFF; J gene: TRBJ2-1; V gene: TRBV5-1; D gene: NA; clone size: NA
CDR3 DNA: TGCGCCAGCAGCAGACAGGGTGTAGATACGCAGTATTTT; CDR3 protein: CASSRQGVDTQYF; J gene: TRBJ2-3; V gene: TRBV5-1; D gene: TRBD1; clone size: many
CDR3 DNA: TGTGCCAGCAGTTTGGACGGTAACTATGGCTACACCTTC; CDR3 protein: CASSLDGNYGYTF; J gene: TRBJ1-2; V gene: TRBV5-1; D gene: NA; clone size: many
CDR3 DNA: TGTGCCAGCAGTTATAGTCTGGAGGGAACAGCTGAAGCTTTCTTT; CDR3 protein: CASSYSLEGTAEAFF; J gene: TRBJ1-1; V gene: TRBV6-5; D gene: NA; clone size: few
CDR3 DNA: TGTGCCAGCAGCGACTACACCGGGGAGCTGTTTTTT; CDR3 protein: CASSDYTGELFF; J gene: TRBJ2-2; V gene: TRBV7-8; D gene: NA; clone size: many
CDR3 DNA: TGTGCCAGCCCCCTGGAGGTTTTAGGATCGGGTACGCAGTATTTT; CDR3 protein: CASPLEVLGSGTQYF; J gene: TRBJ2-3; V gene: TRBV2; D gene: NA; clone size: few
CDR3 DNA: TGTGCCACCAGTGACTTTGAGGGGACTAAAGACAATGAGCAGTTCTTC; CDR3 protein: CATSDFEGTKDNEQFF; J gene: TRBJ2-1; V gene: TRBV24-1; D gene: TRBD2; clone size: many
CDR3 DNA: TGTGCCAGCAGTTTCCCCGGGACAGGGTTTGGGCGGGAGTCTTACGAGCAGTACTTC; CDR3 protein: CASSFPGTGFGRESYEQYF; J gene: TRBJ2-7; V gene: TRBV12-3/TRBV12-4; D gene: TRBD1; clone size: many
CDR3 DNA: TGTGCCATCAGTGAGTCGGCTAGCGGCACCTACGAGCAGTACTTC; CDR3 protein: CAISESASGTYEQYF; J gene: TRBJ2-7; V gene: TRBV10-3; D gene: TRBD2; clone size: many
CDR3 DNA: TGTGCCAGCAGACCCAGGGGGATCTCCTCCTACGAGCAGTACTTC; CDR3 protein: CASRPRGISSYEQYF; J gene: TRBJ2-7; V gene: TRBV28; D gene: TRBD1; clone size: many
CDR3 DNA: TGCGCCAGCAGCCACCTACTAGCGGGAGGTCACAATGAGCAGTTCTTC; CDR3 protein: CASSHLLAGGHNEQFF; J gene: TRBJ2-1; V gene: TRBV4-1; D gene: TRBD2; clone size: few
CDR3 DNA: TGTGCCAGCAGCCCCGGACTGGCCATCTGGGATACGCAGTATTTT; CDR3 protein: CASSPGLAIWDTQYF; J gene: TRBJ2-3; V gene: TRBV11-2; D gene: NA; clone size: NA
CDR3 DNA: TGTGCCACCAGTCCGCGACAAGGATCTTCGGAGCAGTACTTC; CDR3 protein: CATSPRQGSSEQYF; J gene: TRBJ2-7; V gene: TRBV15; D gene: NA; clone size: many
CDR3 DNA: TGTGCCAGCAGTACTGGGGAGGGGTTGGATCAGCCCCAGCATTTT; CDR3 protein: CASSTGEGLDQPQHF; J gene: TRBJ1-5; V gene: TRBV27; D gene: NA; clone size: NA
CDR3 DNA: TGCAGCGGGGACAGGGGCCGTGGAGAGACCCAGTACTTC; CDR3 protein: CSGDRGRGETQYF; J gene: TRBJ2-5; V gene: TRBV29-1; D gene: TRBD1; clone size: many
CDR3 DNA: TGCAGTGCTAGAGGTAGCCGGGGGTACACCGCTGAGCAGTTCTTC; CDR3 protein: CSARGSRGYTAEQFF; J gene: TRBJ2-1; V gene: TRBV20-1; D gene: NA; clone size: NA
CDR3 DNA: TGCAGCGCCGCGGCCAGGGTCACTGAAGCTTTCTTT; CDR3 protein: CSAAARVTEAFF; J gene: TRBJ1-1; V gene: TRBV29-1; D gene: NA; clone size: many
CDR3 DNA: TGCAGCGTTAAATCACATCGCTTGGGGGACACTAACTATGGCTACACCTTC; CDR3 protein: CSVKSHRLGDTNYGYTF; J gene: TRBJ1-2; V gene: TRBV29-1; D gene: NA; clone size: many
CDR3 DNA: TGCGCCAGCAGCGGGTCGGGACAGGTTAACAATGAGCAGTTCTTC; CDR3 protein: CASSGSGQVNNEQFF; J gene: TRBJ2-1; V gene: TRBV5-1; D gene: TRBD1; clone size: NA
CDR3 DNA: TGTGCCATCTCCCCCAGGGCGGGAGACTCCTACAATGAGCAGTTCTTC; CDR3 protein: CAISPRAGDSYNEQFF; J gene: TRBJ2-1; V gene: TRBV10-3; D gene: TRBD2; clone size: NA
CDR3 DNA: TGTGCCAGCAGTGAAGCCCCAGATACGCAGTATTTT; CDR3 protein: CASSEAPDTQYF; J gene: TRBJ2-3; V gene: TRBV6-1; D gene: NA; clone size: many
CDR3 DNA: TGCGCCAGCAGCGAACCCGGGACAGGGGAGGTCAATGAGCAGTTCTTC; CDR3 protein: CASSEPGTGEVNEQFF; J gene: TRBJ2-1; V gene: TRBV5-1; D gene: TRBD1; clone size: NA